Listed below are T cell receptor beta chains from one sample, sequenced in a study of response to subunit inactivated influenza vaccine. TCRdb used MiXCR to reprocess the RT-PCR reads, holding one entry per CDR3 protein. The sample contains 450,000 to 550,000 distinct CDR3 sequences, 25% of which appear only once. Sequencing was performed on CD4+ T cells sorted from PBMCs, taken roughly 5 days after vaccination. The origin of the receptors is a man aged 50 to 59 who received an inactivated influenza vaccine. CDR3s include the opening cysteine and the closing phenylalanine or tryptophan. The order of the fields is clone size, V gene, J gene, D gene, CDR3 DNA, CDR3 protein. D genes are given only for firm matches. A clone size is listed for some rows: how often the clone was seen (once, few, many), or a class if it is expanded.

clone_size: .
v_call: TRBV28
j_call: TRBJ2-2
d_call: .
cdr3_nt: TGTGCCAGCACCCCCGGGGGGCCCGGGGAGCTGTTTTTT
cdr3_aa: CASTPGGPGELFF

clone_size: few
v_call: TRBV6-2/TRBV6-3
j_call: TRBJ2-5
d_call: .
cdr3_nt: TGTGCCAGCAGTCGAGCAACAGGGATGGAGACCCAGTACTTC
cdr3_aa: CASSRATGMETQYF

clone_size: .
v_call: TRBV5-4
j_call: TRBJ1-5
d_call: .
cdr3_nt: TGTGCCAGCAGCTTGTACGGAAGCAATCAGCCCCAGCATTTT
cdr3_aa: CASSLYGSNQPQHF

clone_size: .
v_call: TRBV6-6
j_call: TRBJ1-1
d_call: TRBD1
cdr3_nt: TGTGCCAGCAGGGGACAGGGGGCGACTGAAGCTTTCTTT
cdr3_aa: CASRGQGATEAFF

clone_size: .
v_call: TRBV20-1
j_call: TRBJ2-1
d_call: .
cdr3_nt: TGCAGTGCGAGGGGGTCTGTATCCTACAATGAGCAGTTCTTC
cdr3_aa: CSARGSVSYNEQFF

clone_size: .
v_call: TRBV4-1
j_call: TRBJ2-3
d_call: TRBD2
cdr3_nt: TGCGCCAGCAGCCAATCCGGGGGGGCCCCCCCGACCGATACGCAGTATTTT
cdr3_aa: CASSQSGGAPPTDTQYF

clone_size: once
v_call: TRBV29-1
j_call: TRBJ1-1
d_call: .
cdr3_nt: TGCAGCGTTGGAAAGGGGACTGAAGCTTTCTTT
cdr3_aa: CSVGKGTEAFF

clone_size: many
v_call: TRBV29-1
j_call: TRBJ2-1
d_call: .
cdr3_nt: TGCAGCGTTGACCTGAACCTGAAGACTAGTGGTGAGCAGTTCTTC
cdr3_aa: CSVDLNLKTSGEQFF

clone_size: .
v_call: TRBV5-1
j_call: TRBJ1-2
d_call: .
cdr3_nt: TGCGCCAGCAGCACCCTCTCAGGGGCCACTAACTATGGCTACACCTTC
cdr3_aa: CASSTLSGATNYGYTF

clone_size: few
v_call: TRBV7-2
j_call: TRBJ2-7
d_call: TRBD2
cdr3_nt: TGTGCCAGCAGCTCGGTACTTCGCAGCGGGAGGACTAACGAGCAGTACTTC
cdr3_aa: CASSSVLRSGRTNEQYF

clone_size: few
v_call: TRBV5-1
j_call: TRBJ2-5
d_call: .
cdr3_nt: TGCGCCAGCAGCTTACAGGGGACTCGGGAGACCCAGTACTTC
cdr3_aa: CASSLQGTRETQYF

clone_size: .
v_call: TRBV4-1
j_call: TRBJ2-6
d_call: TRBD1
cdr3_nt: TGCGCCAGCAGCAACACAGGGGGATCTGGGGCCAACGTCCTGACTTTC
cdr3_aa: CASSNTGGSGANVLTF

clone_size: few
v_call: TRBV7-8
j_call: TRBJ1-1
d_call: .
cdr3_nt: TGTGCCAGCAGCACCAGGGGCCTTAGCACTGAAGCTTTCTTT
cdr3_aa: CASSTRGLSTEAFF

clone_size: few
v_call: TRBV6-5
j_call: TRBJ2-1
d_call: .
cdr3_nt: TGTGCCAGCAGTTTACTATTTTCCTACAATGAGCAGTTCTTC
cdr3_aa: CASSLLFSYNEQFF

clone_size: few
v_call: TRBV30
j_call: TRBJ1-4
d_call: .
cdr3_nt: TGTGCCTGGAGTGTGGGGCCTAATGAAAAACTGTTTTTT
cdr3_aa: CAWSVGPNEKLFF

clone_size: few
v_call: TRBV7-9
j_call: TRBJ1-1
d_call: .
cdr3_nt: TGTGCCAGCAGCCTCAGAGCGTGGCCAATTTCTGAAGCTTTCTTT
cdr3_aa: CASSLRAWPISEAFF

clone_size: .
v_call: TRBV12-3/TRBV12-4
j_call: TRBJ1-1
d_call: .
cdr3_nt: TGTGCCAGCAGTTTAAGTACTGAAGCTTTCTTT
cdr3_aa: CASSLSTEAFF

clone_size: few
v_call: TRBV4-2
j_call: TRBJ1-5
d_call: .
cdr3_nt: TGTGCCAGCAGCCATCCCGGGTGGAATCAGCCCCAGCATTTT
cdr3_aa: CASSHPGWNQPQHF

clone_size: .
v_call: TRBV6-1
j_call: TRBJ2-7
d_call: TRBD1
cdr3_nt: TGTGCCAGCAATGAAGGGGGCAATGGTTACGAGCAGTACTTC
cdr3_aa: CASNEGGNGYEQYF

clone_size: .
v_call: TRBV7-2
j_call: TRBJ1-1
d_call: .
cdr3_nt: TGTGCCAGCAGCTTAGCGCCGGGGAGAACGGCTGAAGCTTTCTTT
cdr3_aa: CASSLAPGRTAEAFF

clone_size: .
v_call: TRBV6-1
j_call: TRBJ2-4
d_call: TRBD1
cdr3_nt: TGTGCCAGCAGCCGGGACAGGGGTTATGCCAAAAACATTCAGTACTTC
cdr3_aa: CASSRDRGYAKNIQYF

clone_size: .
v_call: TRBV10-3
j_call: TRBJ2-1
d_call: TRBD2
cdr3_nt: TGTGCCATCAGTGAAACACCTAGCGGGAGTCGGGGTGAGCAGTTCTTC
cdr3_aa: CAISETPSGSRGEQFF

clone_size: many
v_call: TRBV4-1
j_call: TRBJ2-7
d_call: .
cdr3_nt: TGCGCCAGCAGCCCCCACAGGGTTCTAAGCTCCTACGAGCAGTACTTC
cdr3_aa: CASSPHRVLSSYEQYF

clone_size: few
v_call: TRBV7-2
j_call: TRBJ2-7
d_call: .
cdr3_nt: TGTGCCAGCAGCTTAGGTCGGTCTAAGGGGTACGAGCAGTACTTC
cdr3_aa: CASSLGRSKGYEQYF